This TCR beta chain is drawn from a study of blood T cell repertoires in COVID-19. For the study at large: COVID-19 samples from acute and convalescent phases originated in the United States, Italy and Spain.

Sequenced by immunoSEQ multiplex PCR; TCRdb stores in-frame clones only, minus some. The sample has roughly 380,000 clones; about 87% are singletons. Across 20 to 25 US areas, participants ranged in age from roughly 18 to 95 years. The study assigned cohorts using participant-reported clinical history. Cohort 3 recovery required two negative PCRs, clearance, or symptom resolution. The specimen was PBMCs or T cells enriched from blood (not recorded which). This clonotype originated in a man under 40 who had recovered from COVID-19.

In nucleotides, the CDR3 is TGTGCCAGCAGTTGGCGGAATACGCAGTATTTT. Its translation: CASSWRNTQYF. The V gene is TRBV12-3 or TRBV12-4, the J gene TRBJ2-3; D unresolved. V gave up 4 bases and J gave up 7 bases, with 6 bases separating them. This CDR3 is built from 11 residues.